Listed here are 21 T cell receptor beta chains from one sample, sequenced in a study of cytomegalovirus exposure and HLA in healthy donors (dated by TCRdb to between 2016 and 2019). The library was obtained by the immunoSEQ multiplex PCR assay. As stored in TCRdb, this immuneACCESS dataset retains in-frame rearrangements with V and J assigned. A fraction of the clones does not appear; measured against another copy, unresolved V genes explain less than half of the discrepancy, and the remainder lacks a known reason. In all, the sample holds roughly 100,000 clones, and approximately 94% of those were seen once. The leading ten clones occupy almost 0.9% of the sample. Sequencing was carried out using PBMCs. Receptor source: a woman between 18 and 29 years old in good health and CMV-seronegative.

Details on this clone: The junction and the germline gene differ at one end; a read error may be behind it. This rearrangement joins TRBV7-7 to TRBJ2-5; D not certain. Germline values: CDR1 SSHAT, CDR2 FNYEAQ (reference sequence). The CDR3 is 15 amino acids. CDR3 bases: TGTGCTAGCAGCGCAACACTATCGCCTCAAGAGACCCAGTACTTC. Encoded protein: CASSATLSPQETQYF.

The chain has TRBV7-2 and TRBJ2-5, with D possibly TRBD2 on 5 matching bases. This CDR3 is built from 15 residues. The germline CDR1 and CDR2 sequences are SGHTA and FQGNSA. V lost 5 bases, J lost 5 bases, and 18 bases lay in between. The CDR3 here is CASSPLAGSGETQYF. The CDR3 DNA sequence: TGTGCCAGCAGCCCGCTAGCCGGGTCTGGGGAGACCCAGTACTTC.

The chain is built from TRBV14 and TRBJ1-2; 7 positions agree with TRBD1. Germline V gene lookup returns CDR1 SGHDN and CDR2 FVKESK. CDR3 length: 15 amino acids. V lost 2 bases to trimming and J lost 4 bases; unmatched junction nucleotides: 7. The CDR3 here is CASSQSVQGGYGYTF. DNA for the CDR3: TGTGCCAGCAGCCAATCGGTCCAGGGGGGCTATGGCTACACCTTC.

The chain has TRBV7-3 and TRBJ2-5; 11 nucleotides match TRBD2. Germline loops: CDR1 SGHTA, CDR2 FQGTGA. Trimming at V came to 5 bases and at J to 4 bases, leaving 9 bases not matched to a gene. The CDR3 length is 16 residues. CDR3 nucleotide sequence: TGTGCCAGCAGCCCTGGGGTAGCGGGGGGGCCAGAGACCCAGTACTTC. Translating gives CASSPGVAGGPETQYF.

V and J are TRBV16 and TRBJ1-2, with TRBD1 as a possible D gene (5 bases). Trimming pared 5 bases from V and 7 bases from J, leaving 44 bases between. Germline CDR1 is KGHSY and CDR2 is FQNENV. CDR3 size: 23 residues. The CDR3, as DNA: TGTGCCAGCAGCGGTGCGAAGCCAACCCGTGGACCCAGGGTGTCATTAAGATCGGGTGGCTACACCTTC. Protein product: CASSGAKPTRGPRVSLRSGGYTF.

J is TRBJ1-2 and V is TRBV6-5, with 7 positions matching TRBD1. Germline V lookup: CDR1 MNHEY, CDR2 SVGAGI. This CDR3 comprises 13 residues. The junction had 4 bases not matched to a gene; V was cut back by 6 bases and J by 3 bases. CDR3 residues: CASSKRGHYGYTF. The CDR3 DNA reads as TGTGCCAGCAGCAAAAGGGGGCACTATGGCTACACCTTC.

The chain joins TRBV5-1 to TRBJ1-3, with 7 bases lining up with TRBD1. This CDR3 comprises 15 residues. Germline-derived CDR1 and CDR2 are SGHRS and YFSETQ. The V and J ends lost 5 bases and 4 bases, in that order; junction bases with no gene match: 9. The CDR3 sequence is CASSEGAGRGNTIYF. CDR3 DNA: TGCGCCAGCAGTGAGGGGGCAGGGCGAGGAAACACCATATATTTT.

The genes are TRBV7-9 and TRBJ1-2; 10 nucleotides line up with TRBD1. This CDR3 has 15 residues. Trimming took 1 base from V and 4 from J; bases not matched to a gene: 3. Germline CDR1 is SEHNR and CDR2 is FQNEAQ (reference sequence). This CDR3 reads CASSLVGQGSYGYTF. CDR3 coding DNA: TGTGCCAGCAGCTTAGTGGGACAGGGGAGCTATGGCTACACCTTC.

The chain links TRBV18 to TRBJ1-1, with a possible D match to TRBD1 (6 bases). The CDR3 is 12 amino acids. Trimming removed 8 bases from V and 6 bases from J, with 13 bases in between. The germline V gene encodes CDR1 KGHSH and CDR2 LQKENI. Written as DNA, the CDR3 is TGTGCCAGCCGGCCAGGGGCGGCTGAAGCTTTCTTT. Translating it yields CASRPGAAEAFF.

The chain has TRBV11-2 and TRBJ2-1; 9 nucleotides align to TRBD2. The CDR3 runs 15 residues. The V gene's germline CDR1 is SGHAT and CDR2 FQNNGV. V shed 6 bases and J 1 base; nucleotides not matched to a gene: 4. Here the CDR3 reads CASSSSGGSYNEQFF. The CDR3, as DNA: TGTGCCAGCAGTTCAAGCGGGGGGTCCTACAATGAGCAGTTCTTC.

J is TRBJ1-2 and V is TRBV28; possible D gene TRBD1, 5 bases. The CDR3 length is 15 residues. Germline assignment: CDR1 MDHEN and CDR2 SYDVKM. V lost 4 bases and J lost 8, with 20 bases in between. The CDR3 reads CASSSPGLERVGYTF. The CDR3 DNA follows: TGTGCCAGCAGTTCACCGGGACTGGAGAGGGTCGGCTACACCTTC.

The chain uses TRBV28 and TRBJ2-5, with 8 bases that match TRBD1. CDR3 size: 16 residues. Germline CDR1 reads MDHEN; CDR2 reads SYDVKM. Trimming removed 4 bases from V and 5 bases from J; junction bases left unmatched: 12. CDR3 DNA sequence: TGTGCCAGCAGTTCAGGGGGCGCGTCAGGTCATGAGACCCAGTACTTC. Its translation: CASSSGGASGHETQYF.

This chain connects TRBV2 to TRBJ2-1, with TRBD2 matching 11 bases. The V gene end was trimmed by 7 bases and the J gene end by 8 bases; junction bases not matched to a gene: 10. Germline V gene sequence: CDR1 SNHLY, CDR2 FYNNEI. This CDR3 region has 15 residues. The CDR3 protein is CASTLGTSGSYEQFF. The DNA for the CDR3 is TGTGCCAGCACCTTAGGTACTAGCGGGAGCTATGAGCAGTTCTTC.

This rearrangement joins TRBV5-1 to TRBJ2-6, with D possibly matching TRBD1 (6 bases). This CDR3 is built from 17 residues. Germline loops: CDR1 SGHRS, CDR2 YFSETQ. With 4 bases removed from V and 0 bases from J, the gap between germline ends came to 14 bases. This CDR3 is CASSPGQSYSGANVLTF. The CDR3 coding sequence is TGCGCCAGCAGCCCCGGACAGTCTTACTCTGGGGCCAACGTCCTGACTTTC.

The chain carries TRBV5-1 and TRBJ1-4, with TRBD1 identical over 9 bases. The CDR3 sequence is 16 residues long. After removal of 0 bases from V and 7 bases from J, the junction contained 7 bases not matched to a gene. Germline-derived CDR1 and CDR2 are SGHRS and YFSETQ. The CDR3: CASSLGLGQGTEKLFF. The CDR3, as DNA: TGCGCCAGCAGCTTGGGATTGGGACAGGGTACTGAAAAACTGTTTTTT.

The gene calls are TRBV4-2 and TRBJ2-7; the match to TRBD2 covers 14 bases. This CDR3 comprises 16 residues. Germline V CDR1 and CDR2: LGHNA, YNFKEQ. V gave up 4 bases and J gave up 4 bases; unmatched junction bases: 6. CDR3 sequence reads: CASSLDGTSGGYEQYF. The DNA of the CDR3 is TGTGCCAGCAGCCTGGATGGGACTAGCGGGGGTTACGAGCAGTACTTC.

This clone was recorded only once. The chain employs TRBV6-1 and TRBJ2-3; possibly TRBD2 for D (6 bases). Germline-derived CDR1 and CDR2 are MNHNS and SASEGT. The V end lost 7 bases, the J end lost 2 bases, and 13 bases lay between the germline ends. This CDR3 contains 14 residues. CDR3 residues: CASTLSGITDTQYF. DNA of the CDR3: TGTGCCAGCACTCTTAGCGGCATCACAGATACGCAGTATTTT.

With respect to this clone: A junction end diverges from the germline sequence, so it may reflect a read error. The rearrangement uses TRBV23-1 and TRBJ2-7; TRBD1 aligns across 10 bases. TRBV23-1 is an open reading frame, and its role is uncertain. The CDR3 contains 12 residues. CDR3 sequence (DNA): TGCGCCAGCAGTCAATCTGGACAGGGGGGATCCTTC. Amino acids: CASSQSGQGGSF.

V usage is TRBV9 and J usage is TRBJ2-1; TRBD2 matches at 11 bases. V lost 0 bases, J lost 4 bases, and 12 bases stayed unmatched. This CDR3 has 19 residues. The germline V gene has CDR1 SGDLS and CDR2 YYNGEE. CDR3 nucleotide sequence: TGTGCCAGCAGCGTAGCTACAGAAGATAGCGGGGGGGCTTACAATGAGCAGTTCTTC. It encodes CASSVATEDSGGAYNEQFF.

V usage is TRBV2 and J usage is TRBJ2-1, with a possible D match to TRBD2 (6 bases). V was clipped by 0 bases and J by 7 bases, with 7 bases between them. The CDR3 sequence is 13 residues long. CDR1 SNHLY and CDR2 FYNNEI come from the germline V gene. The CDR3 DNA reads TGTGCCAGCAGTGAAGCTGGGGGGAATGAGCAGTTCTTC. It encodes CASSEAGGNEQFF.

The chain combines TRBV11-2 with TRBJ1-2; 9 positions match TRBD1. This CDR3 contains 15 residues. Germline V CDR1 and CDR2: SGHAT, FQNNGV. After removal of 3 bases from V and 3 bases from J, the junction contained 5 bases not matched to a gene. This CDR3 reads CASSFPTGGDYGYTF. The CDR3 DNA reads as TGTGCCAGCAGCTTCCCGACAGGGGGGGACTATGGCTACACCTTC.